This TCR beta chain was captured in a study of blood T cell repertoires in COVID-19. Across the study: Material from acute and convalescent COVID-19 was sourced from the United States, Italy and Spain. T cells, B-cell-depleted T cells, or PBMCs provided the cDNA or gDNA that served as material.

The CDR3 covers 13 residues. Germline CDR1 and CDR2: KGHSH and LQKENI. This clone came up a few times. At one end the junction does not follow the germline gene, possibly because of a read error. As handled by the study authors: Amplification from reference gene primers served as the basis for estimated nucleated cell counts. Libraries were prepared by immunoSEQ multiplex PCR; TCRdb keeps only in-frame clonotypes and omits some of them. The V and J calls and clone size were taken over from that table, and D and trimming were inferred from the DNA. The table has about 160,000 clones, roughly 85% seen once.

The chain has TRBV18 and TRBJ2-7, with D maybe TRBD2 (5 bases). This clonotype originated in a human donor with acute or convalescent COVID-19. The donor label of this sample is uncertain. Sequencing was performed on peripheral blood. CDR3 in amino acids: CASSPINWVARDF. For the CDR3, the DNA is TGTGCCAGCTCACCGATAAATTGGGTGGCGAGGGACTTC.